These 25 T cell receptor beta chains were all obtained from the same sample, sequenced in a study of control samples from healthy donors and cancer patients. Sequencing used immunoSEQ multiplex PCR; TCRdb keeps in-frame clones, though not all of them. This table has 40,000 to 65,000 clones, roughly 90% appearing once. Sequenced input: PBMCs. Receptors were obtained from a man aged 55 to 70 with head and neck cancer.

Only one count was recorded for this clone. The chain joins TRBV20-1 to TRBJ1-1; D gene uncertain. This CDR3 region has 11 residues. In germline, CDR1 is DFQATT, CDR2 SNEGSKA (reference sequence). V lost 3 bases and J lost 11, with 13 bases in between. CDR3 DNA: TGCAGTGCTAGCCAGCCTTACTCCGCTTTCTTT. This translates into CSASQPYSAFF.

This clone has just one count. The chain is built from TRBV3-1 (or the pseudogene TRBV3-2) and TRBJ2-2; 9 bases align to TRBD1. This CDR3 comprises 16 residues. In germline, CDR1 is LGHDT, CDR2 YNNKEL (reference sequence). V dropped 4 bases and J dropped 5; count of bases not matched to a gene: 8. The CDR3 loop is CASSRTGGAVTGELFF. The CDR3 DNA sequence: TGTGCCAGCAGCCGAACAGGGGGCGCAGTGACCGGGGAGCTGTTTTTT.

The V and J genes are TRBV30 and TRBJ1-2; no firm D call. The CDR3 consists of 13 residues. CDR1 is GTSNPN, CDR2 SVGIG, per germline (reference sequence). V was pared by 7 bases and J by 0 bases, with 12 bases between. CDR3 in amino acids: CASAGDPNYGYTF. The CDR3 bases are TGTGCCTCCGCCGGGGATCCTAACTATGGCTACACCTTC.

In this sample, this clone turned up once. The chain uses TRBV7-9 and TRBJ2-7; D remains ambiguous. This CDR3 region has 13 residues. The germline V gene encodes CDR1 SEHNR and CDR2 FQNEAQ (reference sequence). Trimming stripped 1 base from V and 4 bases from J, with 8 bases between. The CDR3 region has the DNA TGTGCCAGCAGCTTAGGTACTTTTTACGAGCAGTACTTC. The encoded protein is CASSLGTFYEQYF.

The rearrangement uses TRBV19 and TRBJ1-3; D gene ambiguous. The V end was cut by 7 bases, the J end by 2 bases, with 18 bases between. The CDR3 sequence is 16 residues long. From germline, CDR1 is LNHDA and CDR2 SQIVND (reference sequence). CDR3 bases: TGTGCCAGTACTCCCTCGGGGTTACTGCCTGGAAACACCATATATTTT. This translates into CASTPSGLLPGNTIYF.

The chain links TRBV5-4 to TRBJ2-1; maybe TRBD2 (6 bases). This CDR3 has 16 amino acids. Germline V CDR1 and CDR2: SGHNT, YYREEE (reference sequence). Trimming removed 0 bases at V and 7 bases at J, with 17 bases between. The CDR3 nucleotides are TGTGCCAGCAGCTTGGATGAGCGGGTGAATAGGAATGAGCAGTTCTTC. Translating gives CASSLDERVNRNEQFF. Variable domain in full (rest from reference TRBV5-4 and TRBJ2-1): ETGVTQSPTHLIKTRGQQVTLRCSSQSGHNTVSWYQQALGQGPQFIFQYYREEENGRGNFPPRFSGLQFPNYSSELNVNALELDDSALYLCASSLDERVNRNEQFFGPGTRLTVL.

V is TRBV6-5 and J is TRBJ2-2; the D gene is possibly TRBD2 (5 bases). The CDR3 spans 14 residues. In germline, CDR1 is MNHEY, CDR2 SVGAGI. Trimming left V 2 bases short and J 6 bases short, with 10 bases between. CDR3 amino acids: CASSYEGFAGELFF. The CDR3 DNA reads TGTGCCAGCAGTTACGAGGGCTTTGCCGGGGAGCTGTTTTTT.

The chain employs TRBV27 and TRBJ2-2; perhaps TRBD2 as D (5 bases). Germline values: CDR1 MNHEY, CDR2 SMNVEV (reference sequence). V was cut by 3 bases and J by 0 bases, with 8 bases left in between. The CDR3 covers 15 residues. CDR3 protein: CASSFDYSNTGELFF. DNA of the CDR3: TGTGCCAGCAGTTTTGACTATTCGAACACCGGGGAGCTGTTTTTT.

J is TRBJ2-7 and V is TRBV25-1, with TRBD2 identical over 12 bases. The CDR3 is made up of 14 amino acids. Looked up from germline, CDR1 is MGHDK and CDR2 is SYGVNS. J was trimmed by 3 bases and V by 7 bases; bases with no gene match: 4. CDR3 sequence (DNA): TGTGCCAGCACGGCACTAGCGGGGGGCTACGAGCAGTACTTC. It codes for CASTALAGGYEQYF.

The chain joins TRBV12-2 to TRBJ2-3; TRBD2 is the table's D call, not checked against the DNA. TRBV12-2 is noted as a pseudogene. The CDR3 is made up of 16 amino acids. CDR3 in DNA: TGTGCAAGTCGCTTAGGAGTTCTGCTAGCCACAGATACGCAGTATTTT. Translation gives CASRLGVLLATDTQYF.

The rearrangement links TRBV30 to TRBJ1-1, with 9 bases lining up with TRBD1. CDR3 length equals 12 residues. J lost 6 bases, V lost 2 bases, and 1 base had no gene match. Per germline, CDR1 GTSNPN and CDR2 SVGIG (reference sequence). The chain's CDR3 is CAWSTGGPEAFF. CDR3 sequence (DNA): TGTGCCTGGAGTACAGGGGGCCCTGAAGCTTTCTTT.

The rearrangement uses TRBV29-1 and TRBJ2-5; D unresolved. Germline V CDR1 and CDR2: SQVTM, ANQGSEA. Trimming pared 3 bases from V and 5 bases from J, leaving 13 bases between. The CDR3 is 13 residues long. The CDR3 DNA sequence: TGCAGCGTTGATGTCCCCCCCCGGGAGACCCAGTACTTC. Amino acid sequence: CSVDVPPRETQYF.

The chain recombines TRBV3-1 (or the pseudogene TRBV3-2) with TRBJ1-1; TRBD1 aligns across 10 bases. Germline V gene data show CDR1 as LGHDT and CDR2 as YNNKEL (reference sequence). The trim removed 4 bases at V and 4 bases at J, leaving 3 bases unmatched. This CDR3 region has 14 residues. The CDR3 DNA reads as TGTGCCAGCAGCCGGGGACAGGGGAGCACTGAAGCTTTCTTT. This codes for CASSRGQGSTEAFF.

This clone appeared once. The chain uses TRBV5-1 and TRBJ1-2; no definite D call. The germline CDR1 and CDR2 sequences are SGHRS and YFSETQ. V gave up 0 bases and J gave up 0 bases, with 9 bases separating them. The CDR3 loop spans 15 amino acids. The CDR3, as DNA: TGCGCCAGCAGCTTGGGCCTACGGACTAACTATGGCTACACCTTC. This codes for CASSLGLRTNYGYTF.

The chain joins TRBV6-2 or TRBV6-3 to TRBJ2-2; tentative D call: TRBD1 (7 bases). V gave up 5 bases and J gave up 6 bases, with 16 bases separating them. CDR1 is MNHEY, CDR2 SVGEGT, per germline. This CDR3 comprises 15 residues. The CDR3 bases are TGTGCCAGCAGTCCCCCGACAGGGAGGTCCGGGGAGCTGTTTTTT. It encodes CASSPPTGRSGELFF.

The chain uses TRBV6-2 or TRBV6-3 and TRBJ1-1; tentatively, D is TRBD1 (5 bases). V lost 2 bases and J 0 bases, leaving 19 bases between the germline ends. The CDR3 consists of 18 residues. Germline values: CDR1 MNHEY, CDR2 SVGEGT. In nucleotides, the CDR3 is TGTGCCAGCAGTTACCTAGAGAGGGGCCGACTAATGAACACTGAAGCTTTCTTT. This translates into CASSYLERGRLMNTEAFF.

A single count supports this clone. J is TRBJ1-2 and V is TRBV6-2 or TRBV6-3; D remains unclear. The CDR3 runs to 13 residues. The V end lost 4 bases, the J end lost 4 bases, and 10 bases lay between the germline ends. Germline CDR1 reads MNHEY; CDR2 reads SVGEGT. This CDR3 reads CASSSATPYGYTF. The CDR3 region has the DNA TGTGCCAGCAGTTCTGCTACCCCCTATGGCTACACCTTC.

This rearrangement joins TRBV5-1 to TRBJ2-5; D is uncertain. V was shortened by 0 bases and J by 5 bases, with 14 bases between the two germline ends. This CDR3 is built from 15 residues. Germline V gene lookup returns CDR1 SGHRS and CDR2 YFSETQ. The CDR3 nucleotides are TGCGCCAGCAGCTTGGCCTTAGACCTCCCCGAGACCCAGTACTTC. Protein: CASSLALDLPETQYF.

The rearrangement links TRBV19 to TRBJ1-2; D is ambiguous. Germline CDR1 is LNHDA and CDR2 is SQIVND (reference sequence). The CDR3 covers 14 residues. V was cut by 4 bases and J by 6 bases, with 15 bases left in between. The CDR3: CASSTRTGDNGYTF. The CDR3 DNA reads as TGTGCCAGTAGTACCCGGACCGGAGATAATGGCTACACCTTC.

The chain recombines TRBV9 with TRBJ1-2; TRBD1 matches at 7 bases. J lost 9 bases, V lost 0 bases, and 5 bases had no gene match. The CDR3 has 13 residues. In germline, CDR1 is SGDLS, CDR2 YYNGEE. Written as DNA, the CDR3 is TGTGCCAGCAGCGTAGGCGGGACAGAAAGCTACACCTTC. Translation: CASSVGGTESYTF.

This clone was recorded only once. The chain uses TRBV7-2 and TRBJ2-7, with 8 positions matching TRBD2. Germline V gene data show CDR1 as SGHTA and CDR2 as FQGNSA. Trimming removed 0 bases from V and 2 bases from J; junction bases left unmatched: 6. The CDR3 has 16 residues. The CDR3 coding sequence is TGTGCCAGCAGCTTAGCTAGCGGGGCGGCTCCCTACGAGCAGTACTTC. Encoded protein: CASSLASGAAPYEQYF.

The chain carries TRBV28 and TRBJ1-5; 10 bases align to TRBD1. CDR1 MDHEN and CDR2 SYDVKM come from the germline V gene. V was clipped by 5 bases and J by 1 base; unmatched bases: 5. This CDR3 contains 16 residues. DNA of the CDR3: TGTGCCAGCAGTAGACAGGGGGCGCCCAGCAATCAGCCCCAGCATTTT. This translates into CASSRQGAPSNQPQHF.

The chain links TRBV27 to TRBJ2-4; tentative D call: TRBD1 (6 bases). From germline, CDR1 is MNHEY and CDR2 SMNVEV (reference sequence). The CDR3 is made up of 15 amino acids. V dropped 2 bases and J dropped 5 bases, with 13 bases sitting between them. The CDR3: CASSLQQGAENIQYF. The CDR3 DNA sequence: TGTGCCAGCAGTTTACAACAGGGAGCGGAAAACATTCAGTACTTC.

This clone was detected once. V is TRBV2 and J is TRBJ1-1; D unclear. The V end was cut by 7 bases, the J end by 3 bases, with 24 bases between. The CDR3 contains 17 residues. In germline, CDR1 is SNHLY, CDR2 FYNNEI. CDR3 coding DNA: TGTGCCAGCATCGAAACTAGGCGGTCCTTTGGGGACACTGAAGCTTTCTTT. Its translation is CASIETRRSFGDTEAFF.

This chain uses TRBV14 with TRBJ2-3; 8 bases map to TRBD1. Per the germline V gene, CDR1 is SGHDN and CDR2 is FVKESK. The CDR3 is made up of 13 amino acids. The V and J ends lost 3 bases and 7 bases, in that order; junction bases with no gene match: 3. CDR3 sequence (DNA): TGTGCCAGCAGCCACACAGGGGGGAATACGCAGTATTTT. Encoded protein: CASSHTGGNTQYF.